Listed below are T cell receptor beta chains from one sample, sequenced in a study of blood T cell repertoires in COVID-19. Sequenced by immunoSEQ multiplex PCR; TCRdb stores in-frame clones only, minus some. The sample has 200,000 or so clones; nearly 90% are singletons. Sequencing used PBMCs or T cells enriched from blood (not recorded which). All receptors come from a man aged 25-45 years who had recovered from COVID-19. Both conserved end residues are part of each CDR3. Each record gives: CDR3 DNA, CDR3 protein, clone size, J gene, V gene, CDR3 length, D gene. A D gene is named only where the DNA matches it firmly. Only part of the rows carry a size: once, few, many, or a class if the clone is expanded.

TGTGCCAGCAGCCCAGGAGGGGGACTAAACACTGAAGCTTTCTTT	CASSPGGGLNTEAFF	.	TRBJ1-1	TRBV3-1/TRBV3-2	15	.
TGTGCCAGCAGCCCCTCTGAGGGGGGGTCCCGTGAAGCTTTCTTT	CASSPSEGGSREAFF	.	TRBJ1-1	TRBV3-1/TRBV3-2	15	.
TGTGCCAGCATCAGGTGGTCCACTGAAGCTTTCTTT	CASIRWSTEAFF	.	TRBJ1-1	TRBV5-8	12	.
TGTGCCACCAGCAGAGAAGGGGGGAACACCGGGGAGCTGTTTTTT	CATSREGGNTGELFF	.	TRBJ2-2	TRBV15	15	.
TGTGCCAGTAGTATTTTGATCGGGGGGGAGCAGTACTTC	CASSILIGGEQYF	.	TRBJ2-7	TRBV19	13	TRBD2
TGTGCCAGCAGTTTAAATCGTGGGGTAGCGGGATACGAGCAGTACTTC	CASSLNRGVAGYEQYF	.	TRBJ2-7	TRBV27	16	TRBD2
TGTGCCAGCAGTTCGGGACAGGGGGTTGTCAATGAAAAACTGTTTTTT	CASSSGQGVVNEKLFF	.	TRBJ1-4	TRBV6-5	16	TRBD1
TGCGCCAGCAGCTCTAGCGGGAGCTCCTACAATGAGCAGTTCTTC	CASSSSGSSYNEQFF	.	TRBJ2-1	TRBV5-1	15	TRBD2
TGTGCCAGCAGCCAACTCGTAACTTCCGGGACAATTGATCAGCCCCAGCATTTT	CASSQLVTSGTIDQPQHF	.	TRBJ1-5	TRBV4-2	18	.
TGTGCCAGCAGCTGGACTGAGCTCACTGGCTACACCTTC	CASSWTELTGYTF	.	TRBJ1-2	TRBV7-2	13	.
TGTGCCAGCAGCTTTTCGGATCCAAGACTCAATGAGCAGTTCTTC	CASSFSDPRLNEQFF	few	TRBJ2-1	TRBV5-5	15	.
TGTGCCACCTACGAGGGGGGGTTCTATGGCTACACCTTC	CATYEGGFYGYTF	.	TRBJ1-2	TRBV12-3/TRBV12-4	13	.
TGCGCCAGCAGCCCGGAACCAGGGTGGACCGGGGAGCTGTTTTTT	CASSPEPGWTGELFF	.	TRBJ2-2	TRBV5-1	15	.
TGTGCCAGCAGCGTGAATTCGCTAGGGAGTGAAAAACTGTTTTTT	CASSVNSLGSEKLFF	.	TRBJ1-4	TRBV11-2	15	.
TGTGCCAGTAGTATAAGGGGGCGGGGCAATCAGCCCCAGCATTTT	CASSIRGRGNQPQHF	.	TRBJ1-5	TRBV19	15	TRBD1
TGTGCCAGTAGTCTCACTTGGGACAAGCCGGGACTAGCGGGCAATGAGCAGTTCTTC	CASSLTWDKPGLAGNEQFF	.	TRBJ2-1	TRBV19	19	TRBD2
TGCAGCGTGTCGACAGGGGGCCATTACGAGCAGTACTTC	CSVSTGGHYEQYF	.	TRBJ2-7	TRBV29-1	13	TRBD1
TGCGCCAGCAGGGGATCAGCGGGAGGTACCTACGAGCAGTACTTC	CASRGSAGGTYEQYF	.	TRBJ2-7	TRBV5-1	15	TRBD2
TGCGCCAGCAGCCTCCTAGCGGACGGGGATACGCAGTATTTT	CASSLLADGDTQYF	.	TRBJ2-3	TRBV5-1	14	TRBD2
TGCGCCAGCAGCCAAACGGGGACAGGGTGGGATGAGCAGTTCTTC	CASSQTGTGWDEQFF	.	TRBJ2-1	TRBV4-1	15	TRBD1
TGTGCCAGCAGTGAACAGGGGGCTAACTATGGCTACACCTTC	CASSEQGANYGYTF	.	TRBJ1-2	TRBV2	14	TRBD1
TGCAGCGTTGAAAGGTGGGGACAGGAGGCTATTTTC	CSVERWGQEAIF	.	TRBJ2-7	TRBV29-1	12	TRBD1
TGTGCCACCAGTGATCCAGGTCTTCTTGGTAATGAGCAGTTCTTC	CATSDPGLLGNEQFF	.	TRBJ2-1	TRBV24-1	15	.
TGTGCCAGCAGTTTATCCAGGGGCGGGGGGATCTACAATGAGCAGTTCTTC	CASSLSRGGGIYNEQFF	.	TRBJ2-1	TRBV27	17	TRBD2
TGTGCCAGCAGCTTCAGATACCCAGGGACTAGCGGGGGGGGTGAGCAGTTCTTC	CASSFRYPGTSGGGEQFF	.	TRBJ2-1	TRBV7-2	18	TRBD2
TGTGCCACCAGTGACCCATCGGAGGGTGGGGAGACCCAGTACTTC	CATSDPSEGGETQYF	.	TRBJ2-5	TRBV24-1	15	.